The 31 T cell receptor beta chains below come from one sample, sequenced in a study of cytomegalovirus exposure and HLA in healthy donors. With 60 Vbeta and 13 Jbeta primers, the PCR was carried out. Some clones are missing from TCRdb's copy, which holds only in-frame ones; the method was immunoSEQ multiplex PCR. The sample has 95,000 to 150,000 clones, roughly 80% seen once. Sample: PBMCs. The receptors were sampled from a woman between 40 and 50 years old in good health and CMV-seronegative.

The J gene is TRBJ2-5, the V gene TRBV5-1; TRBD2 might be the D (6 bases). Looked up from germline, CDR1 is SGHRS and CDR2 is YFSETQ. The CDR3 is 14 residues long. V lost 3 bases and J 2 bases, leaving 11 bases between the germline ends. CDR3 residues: CASSSGGIQETQYF. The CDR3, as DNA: TGCGCCAGCAGCTCCGGGGGAATACAAGAGACCCAGTACTTC.

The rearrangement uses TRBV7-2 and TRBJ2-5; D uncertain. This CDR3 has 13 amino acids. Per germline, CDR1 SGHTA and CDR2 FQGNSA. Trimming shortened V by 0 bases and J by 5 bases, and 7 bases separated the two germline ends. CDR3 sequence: CASSLAPRETQYF. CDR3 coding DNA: TGTGCCAGCAGCTTAGCGCCGCGGGAGACCCAGTACTTC.

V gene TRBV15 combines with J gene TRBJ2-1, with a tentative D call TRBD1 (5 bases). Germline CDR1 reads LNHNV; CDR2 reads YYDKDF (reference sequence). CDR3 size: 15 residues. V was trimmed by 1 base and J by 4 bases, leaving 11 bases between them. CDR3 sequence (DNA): TGTGCCACCAGCAGAGGAGCAGGACAATACAATGAGCAGTTCTTC. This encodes CATSRGAGQYNEQFF.

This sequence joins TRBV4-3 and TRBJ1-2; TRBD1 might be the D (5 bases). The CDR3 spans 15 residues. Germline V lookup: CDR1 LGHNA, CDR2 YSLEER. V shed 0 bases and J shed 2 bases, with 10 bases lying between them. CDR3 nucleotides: TGCGCCAGCAGCCAAGACCGGGGGGGGAACTATGGCTACACCTTC. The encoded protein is CASSQDRGGNYGYTF.

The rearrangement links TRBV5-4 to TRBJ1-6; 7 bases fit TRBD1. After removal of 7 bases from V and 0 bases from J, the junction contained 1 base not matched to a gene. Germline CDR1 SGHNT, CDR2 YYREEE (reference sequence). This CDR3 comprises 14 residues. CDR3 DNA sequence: TGTGCCAGCCGGGACAGCTCCTATAATTCACCCCTCCACTTT. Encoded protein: CASRDSSYNSPLHF.

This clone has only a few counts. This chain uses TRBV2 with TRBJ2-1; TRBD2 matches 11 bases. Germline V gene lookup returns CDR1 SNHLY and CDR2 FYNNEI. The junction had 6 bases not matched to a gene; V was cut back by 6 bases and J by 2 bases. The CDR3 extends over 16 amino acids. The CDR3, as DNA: TGTGCCAGCAGGTTTGGGACTAGCGGAACCTACAATGAGCAGTTCTTC. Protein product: CASRFGTSGTYNEQFF.

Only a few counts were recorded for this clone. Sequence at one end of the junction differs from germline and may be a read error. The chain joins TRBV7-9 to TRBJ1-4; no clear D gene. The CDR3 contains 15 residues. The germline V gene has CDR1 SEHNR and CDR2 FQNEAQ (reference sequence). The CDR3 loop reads CSSSLAGLENEKLFF. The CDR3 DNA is TGTTCCAGCAGCTTAGCTGGTCTGGAGAATGAAAAACTGTTTTTT.

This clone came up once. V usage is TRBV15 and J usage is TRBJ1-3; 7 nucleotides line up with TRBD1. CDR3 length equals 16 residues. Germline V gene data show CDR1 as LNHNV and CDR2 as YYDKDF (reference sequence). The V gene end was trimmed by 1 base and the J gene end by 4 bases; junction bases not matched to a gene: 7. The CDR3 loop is CATSRARRQGGNTIYF. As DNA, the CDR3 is TGTGCCACCAGCAGAGCGCGTAGACAGGGAGGAAACACCATATATTTT.

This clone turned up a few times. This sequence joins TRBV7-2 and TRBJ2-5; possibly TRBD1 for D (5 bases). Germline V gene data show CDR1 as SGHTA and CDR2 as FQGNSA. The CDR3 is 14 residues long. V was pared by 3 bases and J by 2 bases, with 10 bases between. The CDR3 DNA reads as TGTGCCAGCAGCTTGAACGGACATCAAGAGACCCAGTACTTC. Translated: CASSLNGHQETQYF.

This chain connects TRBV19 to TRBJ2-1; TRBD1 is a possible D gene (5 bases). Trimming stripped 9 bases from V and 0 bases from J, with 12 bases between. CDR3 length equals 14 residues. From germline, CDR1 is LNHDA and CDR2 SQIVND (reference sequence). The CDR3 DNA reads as TGTGCCAGCTCGGACAACCCCTCCTACAATGAGCAGTTCTTC. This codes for CASSDNPSYNEQFF.

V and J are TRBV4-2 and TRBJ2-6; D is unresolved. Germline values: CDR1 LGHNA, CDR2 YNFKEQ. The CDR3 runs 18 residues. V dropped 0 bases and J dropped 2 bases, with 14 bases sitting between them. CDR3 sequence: CASSQDPPRPPGANVLTF. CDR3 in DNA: TGTGCCAGCAGCCAAGATCCTCCCCGTCCCCCTGGGGCCAACGTCCTGACTTTC.

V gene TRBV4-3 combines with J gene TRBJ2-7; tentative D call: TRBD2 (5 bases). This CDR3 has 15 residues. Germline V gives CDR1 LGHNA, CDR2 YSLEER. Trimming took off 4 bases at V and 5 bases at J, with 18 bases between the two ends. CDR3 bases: TGCGCCAGCAGCCTCAACCATAAGGACGGGAACGAGCAGTACTTC. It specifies CASSLNHKDGNEQYF.

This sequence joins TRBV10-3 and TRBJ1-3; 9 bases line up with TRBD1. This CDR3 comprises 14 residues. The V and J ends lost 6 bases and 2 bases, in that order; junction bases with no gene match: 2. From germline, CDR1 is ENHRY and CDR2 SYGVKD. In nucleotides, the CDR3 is TGTGCCATCAGGGGGACAGGGACTGGAAACACCATATATTTT. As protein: CAIRGTGTGNTIYF.

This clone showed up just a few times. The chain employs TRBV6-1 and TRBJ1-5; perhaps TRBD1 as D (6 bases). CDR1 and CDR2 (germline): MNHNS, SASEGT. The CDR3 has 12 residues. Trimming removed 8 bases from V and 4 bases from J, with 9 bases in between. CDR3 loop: CASRDTNQPQHF. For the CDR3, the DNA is TGTGCCAGCCGGGACACAAATCAGCCCCAGCATTTT.

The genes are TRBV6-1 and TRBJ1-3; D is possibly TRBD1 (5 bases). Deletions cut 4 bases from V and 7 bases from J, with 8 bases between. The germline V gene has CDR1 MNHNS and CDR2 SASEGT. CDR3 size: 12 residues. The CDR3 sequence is CASSVGGNTIYF. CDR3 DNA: TGTGCCAGCAGTGTGGGGGGGAACACCATATATTTT.

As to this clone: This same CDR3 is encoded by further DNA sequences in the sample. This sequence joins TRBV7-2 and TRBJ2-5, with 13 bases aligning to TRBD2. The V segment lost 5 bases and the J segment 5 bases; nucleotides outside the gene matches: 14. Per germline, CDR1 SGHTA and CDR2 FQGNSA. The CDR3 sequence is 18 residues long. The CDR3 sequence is CASSTGLAGEVGWETQYF. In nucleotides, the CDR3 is TGTGCCAGCAGCACCGGACTAGCGGGAGAAGTTGGGTGGGAGACCCAGTACTTC.

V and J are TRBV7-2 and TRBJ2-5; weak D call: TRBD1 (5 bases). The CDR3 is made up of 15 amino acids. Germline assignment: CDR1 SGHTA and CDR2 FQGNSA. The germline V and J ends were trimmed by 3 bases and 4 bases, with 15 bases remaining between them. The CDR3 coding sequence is TGTGCCAGCAGCTTCCAAAAGGGTGGGGCAGAGACCCAGTACTTC. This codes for CASSFQKGGAETQYF.

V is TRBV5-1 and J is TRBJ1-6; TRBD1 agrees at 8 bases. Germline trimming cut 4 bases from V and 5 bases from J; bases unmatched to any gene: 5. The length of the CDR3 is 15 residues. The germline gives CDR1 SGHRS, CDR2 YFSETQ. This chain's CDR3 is CASSPGQGDNSPLHF. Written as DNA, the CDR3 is TGCGCCAGCAGCCCAGGACAGGGAGATAATTCACCCCTCCACTTT.

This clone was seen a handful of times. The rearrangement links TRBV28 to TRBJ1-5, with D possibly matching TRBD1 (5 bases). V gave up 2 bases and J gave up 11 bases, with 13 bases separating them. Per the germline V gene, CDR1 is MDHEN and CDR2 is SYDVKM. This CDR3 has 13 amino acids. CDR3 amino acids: CASSLGRGRAQHF. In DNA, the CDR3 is TGTGCCAGCAGTTTAGGGCGGGGGAGGGCCCAGCATTTT.

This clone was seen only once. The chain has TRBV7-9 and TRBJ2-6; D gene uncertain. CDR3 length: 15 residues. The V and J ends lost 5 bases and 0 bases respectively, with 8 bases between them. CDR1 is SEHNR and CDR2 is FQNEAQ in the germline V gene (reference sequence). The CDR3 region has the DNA TGTGCCAGCAGCCTGTGGCTCTCTGGGGCCAACGTCCTGACTTTC. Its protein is CASSLWLSGANVLTF.

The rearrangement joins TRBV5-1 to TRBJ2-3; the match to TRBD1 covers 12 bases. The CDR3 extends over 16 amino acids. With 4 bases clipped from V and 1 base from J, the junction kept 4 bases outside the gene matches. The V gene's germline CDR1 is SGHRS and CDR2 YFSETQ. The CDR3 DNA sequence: TGCGCCAGCAGCGCGGGACAGGGGGCAGGCACAGATACGCAGTATTTT. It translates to CASSAGQGAGTDTQYF.

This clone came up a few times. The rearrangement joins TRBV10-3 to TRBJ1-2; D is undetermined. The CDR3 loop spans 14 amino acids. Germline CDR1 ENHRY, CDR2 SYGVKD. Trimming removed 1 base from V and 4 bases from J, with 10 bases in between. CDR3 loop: CAISELGSGYGYTF. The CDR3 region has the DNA TGTGCCATCAGTGAGTTAGGCAGCGGCTATGGCTACACCTTC.

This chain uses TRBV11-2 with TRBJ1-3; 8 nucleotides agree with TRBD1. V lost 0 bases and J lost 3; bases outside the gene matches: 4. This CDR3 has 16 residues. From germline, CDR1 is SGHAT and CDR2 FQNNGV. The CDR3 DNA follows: TGTGCCAGCAGCTTAGAAAGCAGGGGGCTTGGAAACACCATATATTTT. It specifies CASSLESRGLGNTIYF.

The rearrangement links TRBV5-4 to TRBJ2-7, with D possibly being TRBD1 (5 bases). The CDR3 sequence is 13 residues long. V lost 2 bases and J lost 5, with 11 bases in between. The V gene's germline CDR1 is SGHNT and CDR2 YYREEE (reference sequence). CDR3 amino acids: CASSFWQGDEQYF. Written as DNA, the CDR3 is TGTGCCAGCAGCTTCTGGCAGGGTGACGAGCAGTACTTC. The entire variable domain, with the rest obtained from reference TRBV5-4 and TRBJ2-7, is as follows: ETGVTQSPTHLIKTRGQQVTLRCSSQSGHNTVSWYQQALGQGPQFIFQYYREEENGRGNFPPRFSGLQFPNYSSELNVNALELDDSALYLCASSFWQGDEQYFGPGTRLTVT.

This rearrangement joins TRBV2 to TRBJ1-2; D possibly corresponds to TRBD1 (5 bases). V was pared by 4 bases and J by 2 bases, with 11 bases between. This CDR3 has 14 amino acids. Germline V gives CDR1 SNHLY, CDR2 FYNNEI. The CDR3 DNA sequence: TGTGCCAGCAGTGCCCCGGGGGGAAACTATGGCTACACCTTC. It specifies CASSAPGGNYGYTF.

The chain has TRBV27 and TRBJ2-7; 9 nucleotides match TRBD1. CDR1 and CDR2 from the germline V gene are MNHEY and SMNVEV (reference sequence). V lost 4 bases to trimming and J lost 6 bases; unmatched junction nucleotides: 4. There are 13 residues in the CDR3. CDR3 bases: TGTGCCAGCAGTTGGGACAGGGCACGCGAGCAGTACTTC. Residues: CASSWDRAREQYF.

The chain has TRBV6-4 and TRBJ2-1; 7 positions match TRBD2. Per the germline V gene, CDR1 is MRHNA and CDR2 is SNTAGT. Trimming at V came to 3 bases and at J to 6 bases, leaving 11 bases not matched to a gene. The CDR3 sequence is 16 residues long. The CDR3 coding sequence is TGTGCCAGCAGTGAGGTGGCTAGCGGACACCGCAATGAGCAGTTCTTC. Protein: CASSEVASGHRNEQFF.

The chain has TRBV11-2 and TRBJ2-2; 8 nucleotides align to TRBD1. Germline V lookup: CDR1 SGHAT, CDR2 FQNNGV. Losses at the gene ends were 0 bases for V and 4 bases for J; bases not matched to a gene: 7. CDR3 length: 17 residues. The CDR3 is CASSLDARGLVTGELFF. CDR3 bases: TGTGCCAGCAGCTTAGACGCCAGGGGGCTTGTCACCGGGGAGCTGTTTTTT.

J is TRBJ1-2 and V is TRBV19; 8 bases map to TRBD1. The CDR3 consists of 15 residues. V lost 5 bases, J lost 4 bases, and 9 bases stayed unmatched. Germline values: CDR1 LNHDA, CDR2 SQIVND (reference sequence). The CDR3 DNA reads TGTGCCAGTAGTCTTGGGGACAGGTCCGTCTATGGCTACACCTTC. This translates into CASSLGDRSVYGYTF.

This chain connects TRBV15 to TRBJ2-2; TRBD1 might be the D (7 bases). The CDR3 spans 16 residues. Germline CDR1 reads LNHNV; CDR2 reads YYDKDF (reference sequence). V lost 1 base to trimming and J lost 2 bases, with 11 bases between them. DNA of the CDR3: TGTGCCACCAGCAGAGGCGGGACAGCCAACACCGGGGAGCTGTTTTTT. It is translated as CATSRGGTANTGELFF.

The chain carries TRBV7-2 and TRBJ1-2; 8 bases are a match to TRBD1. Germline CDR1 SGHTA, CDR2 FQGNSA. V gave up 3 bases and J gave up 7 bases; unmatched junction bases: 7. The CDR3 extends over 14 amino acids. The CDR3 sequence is CASSFAGGLSGYTF. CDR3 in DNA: TGTGCCAGCAGCTTTGCAGGGGGCTTGTCTGGCTACACCTTC.